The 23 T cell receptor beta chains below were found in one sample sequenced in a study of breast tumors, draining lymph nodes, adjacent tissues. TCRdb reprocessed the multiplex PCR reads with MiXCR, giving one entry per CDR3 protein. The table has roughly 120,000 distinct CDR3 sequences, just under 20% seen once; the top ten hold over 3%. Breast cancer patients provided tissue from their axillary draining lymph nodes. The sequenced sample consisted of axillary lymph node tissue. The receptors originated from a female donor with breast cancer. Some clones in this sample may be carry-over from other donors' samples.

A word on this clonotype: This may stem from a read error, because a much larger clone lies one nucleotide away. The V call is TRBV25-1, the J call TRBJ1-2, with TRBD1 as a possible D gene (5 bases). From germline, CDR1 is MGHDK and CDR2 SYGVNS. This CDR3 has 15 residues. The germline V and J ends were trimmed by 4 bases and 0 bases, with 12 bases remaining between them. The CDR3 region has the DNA TGTGCCAGCAGTGGGGGGAGTTATCCTAACTATGGCTACACCTTC. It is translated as CASSGGSYPNYGYTF.

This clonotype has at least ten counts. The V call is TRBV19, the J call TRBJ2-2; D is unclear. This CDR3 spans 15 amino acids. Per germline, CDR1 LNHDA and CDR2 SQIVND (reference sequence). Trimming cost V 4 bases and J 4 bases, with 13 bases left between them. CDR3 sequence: CASSSVQFGTGELFF. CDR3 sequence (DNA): TGTGCCAGTAGTAGCGTCCAGTTTGGCACCGGGGAGCTGTTTTTT. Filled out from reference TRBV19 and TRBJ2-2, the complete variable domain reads DGGITQSPKYLFRKEGQNVTLSCEQNLNHDAMYWYRQDPGQGLRLIYYSQIVNDFQKGDIAEGYSVSREKKESFPLTVTSAQKNPTAFYLCASSSVQFGTGELFFGEGSRLTVL.

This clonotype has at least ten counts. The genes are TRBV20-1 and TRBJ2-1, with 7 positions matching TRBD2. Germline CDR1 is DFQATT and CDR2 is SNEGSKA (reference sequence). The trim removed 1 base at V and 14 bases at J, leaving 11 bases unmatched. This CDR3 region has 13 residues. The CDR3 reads CSARGGGSPSEFF. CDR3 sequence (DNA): TGCAGTGCTAGAGGCGGCGGGAGCCCGAGCGAGTTCTTC.

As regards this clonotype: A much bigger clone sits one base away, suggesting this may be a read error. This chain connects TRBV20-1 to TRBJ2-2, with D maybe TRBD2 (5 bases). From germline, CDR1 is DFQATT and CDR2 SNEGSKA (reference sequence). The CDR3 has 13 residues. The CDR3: CSASIRGNGELLF. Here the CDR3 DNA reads TGCAGTGCTAGCATCCGGGGAAACGGGGAGCTGCTTTTT.

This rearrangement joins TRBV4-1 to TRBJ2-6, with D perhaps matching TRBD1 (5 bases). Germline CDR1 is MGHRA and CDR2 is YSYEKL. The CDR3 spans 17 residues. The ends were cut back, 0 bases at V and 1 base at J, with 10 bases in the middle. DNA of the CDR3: TGCGCCAGCAGCCAAGAAGAGCAGGGATCTGGGGCCAACGTCCTGACTTTC. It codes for CASSQEEQGSGANVLTF.

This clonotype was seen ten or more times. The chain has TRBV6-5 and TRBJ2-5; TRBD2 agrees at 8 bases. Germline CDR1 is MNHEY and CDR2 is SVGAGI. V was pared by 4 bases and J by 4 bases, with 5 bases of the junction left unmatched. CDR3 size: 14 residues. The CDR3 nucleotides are TGTGCCAGCAGTTTCCAAGCGGGAGCAGAGACCCAGTACTTC. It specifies CASSFQAGAETQYF.

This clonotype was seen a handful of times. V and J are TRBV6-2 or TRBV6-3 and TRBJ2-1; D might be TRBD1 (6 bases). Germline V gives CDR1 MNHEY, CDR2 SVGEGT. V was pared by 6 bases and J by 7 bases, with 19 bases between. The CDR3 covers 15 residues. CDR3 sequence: CASSGPLQGSNEQFF. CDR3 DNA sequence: TGTGCCAGCAGCGGACCTCTACAGGGATCAAATGAGCAGTTCTTC.

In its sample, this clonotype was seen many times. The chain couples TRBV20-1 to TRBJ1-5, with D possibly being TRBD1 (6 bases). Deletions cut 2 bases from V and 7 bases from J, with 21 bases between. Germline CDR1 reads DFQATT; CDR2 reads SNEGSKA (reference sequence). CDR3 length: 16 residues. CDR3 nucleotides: TGCAGTGCTAGAAACCAGGAACGAGGGGGAGGACAGCCCCAGCATTTT. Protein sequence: CSARNQERGGGQPQHF.

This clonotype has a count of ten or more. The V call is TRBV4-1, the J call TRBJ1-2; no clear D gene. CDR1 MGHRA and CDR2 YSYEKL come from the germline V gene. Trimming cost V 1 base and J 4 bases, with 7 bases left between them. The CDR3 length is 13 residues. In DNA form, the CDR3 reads TGCGCCAGCAGCCAAGCAACTGCCTATGGCTACACCTTC. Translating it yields CASSQATAYGYTF.

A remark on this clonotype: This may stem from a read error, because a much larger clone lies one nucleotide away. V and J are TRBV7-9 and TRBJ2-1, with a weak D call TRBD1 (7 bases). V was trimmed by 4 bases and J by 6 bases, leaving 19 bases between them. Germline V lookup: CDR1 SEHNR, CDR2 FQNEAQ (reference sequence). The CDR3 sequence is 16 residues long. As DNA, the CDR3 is TGTGCCAGCAGCTCAGTGGAGGGGGCAGGTTTCAATGAGCAGTTCTTC. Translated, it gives CASSSVEGAGFNEQFF.

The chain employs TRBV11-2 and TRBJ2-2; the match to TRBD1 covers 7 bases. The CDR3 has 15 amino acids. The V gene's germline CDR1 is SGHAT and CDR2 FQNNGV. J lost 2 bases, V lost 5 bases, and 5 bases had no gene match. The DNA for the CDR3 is TGTGCCAGCAGCAACCGACAGGGTAACACCGGGGAGCTGTTTTTT. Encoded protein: CASSNRQGNTGELFF.

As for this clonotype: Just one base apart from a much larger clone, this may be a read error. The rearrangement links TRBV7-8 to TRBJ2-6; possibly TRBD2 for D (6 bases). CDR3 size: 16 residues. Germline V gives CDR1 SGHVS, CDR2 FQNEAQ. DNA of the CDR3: TGTGCCAGCAGCGCATACATGGGGACTGGGGCCAACGTCCCGACTTTC. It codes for CASSAYMGTGANVPTF.

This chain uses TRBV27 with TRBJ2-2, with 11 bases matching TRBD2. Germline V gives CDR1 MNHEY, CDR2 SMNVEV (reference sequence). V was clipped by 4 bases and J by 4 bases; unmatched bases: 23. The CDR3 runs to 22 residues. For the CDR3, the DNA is TGTGCCAGCAGTTCCCAAAAAAAACCGGGACTAGCGGCTCTGCGGGTCACCGGGGAGCTGTTTTTT. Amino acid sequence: CASSSQKKPGLAALRVTGELFF.

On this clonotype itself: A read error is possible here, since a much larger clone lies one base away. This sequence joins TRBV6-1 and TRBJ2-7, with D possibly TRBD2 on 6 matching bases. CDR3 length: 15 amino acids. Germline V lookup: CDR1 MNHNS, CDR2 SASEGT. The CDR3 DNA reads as TGTGCCGGCAGTCCAGGAGGGACTGCGTCCTACGAGCAGTACTTC. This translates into CAGSPGGTASYEQYF.

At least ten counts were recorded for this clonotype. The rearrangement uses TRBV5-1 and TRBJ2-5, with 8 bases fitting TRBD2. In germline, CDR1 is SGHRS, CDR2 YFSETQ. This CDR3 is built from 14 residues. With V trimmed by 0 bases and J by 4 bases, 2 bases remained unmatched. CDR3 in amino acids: CASSLGLAGETQYF. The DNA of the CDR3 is TGCGCCAGCAGCTTGGGTCTAGCGGGAGAGACCCAGTACTTC.

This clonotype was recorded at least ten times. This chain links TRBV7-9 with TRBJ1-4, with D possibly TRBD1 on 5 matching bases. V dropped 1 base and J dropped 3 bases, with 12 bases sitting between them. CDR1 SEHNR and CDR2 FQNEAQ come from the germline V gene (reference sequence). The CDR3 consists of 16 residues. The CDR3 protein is CASSLGGGLANEKLFF. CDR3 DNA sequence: TGTGCCAGCAGCTTAGGGGGGGGTTTGGCTAATGAAAAACTGTTTTTT.

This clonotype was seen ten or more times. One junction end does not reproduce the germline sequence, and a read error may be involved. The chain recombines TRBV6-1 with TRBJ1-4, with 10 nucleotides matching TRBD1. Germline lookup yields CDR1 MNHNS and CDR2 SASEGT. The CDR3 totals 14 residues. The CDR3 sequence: CASSVSSGDRGEIF. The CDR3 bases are TGTGCCAGCAGTGTTTCCTCTGGGGACAGGGGCGAGATTTTT.

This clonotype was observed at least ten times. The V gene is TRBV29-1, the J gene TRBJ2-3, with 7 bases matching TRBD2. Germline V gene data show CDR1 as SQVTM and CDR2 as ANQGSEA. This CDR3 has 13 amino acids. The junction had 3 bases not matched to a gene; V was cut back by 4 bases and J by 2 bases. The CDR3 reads CSVVAGFTDTQYF. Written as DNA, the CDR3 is TGCAGCGTTGTAGCGGGTTTCACAGATACGCAGTATTTT.

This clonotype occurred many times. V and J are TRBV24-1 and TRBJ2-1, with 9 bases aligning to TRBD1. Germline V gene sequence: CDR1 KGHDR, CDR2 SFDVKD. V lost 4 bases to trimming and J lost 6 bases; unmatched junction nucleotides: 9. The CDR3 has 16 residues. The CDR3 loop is CATSDPGQGQTNEQFF. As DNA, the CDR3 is TGTGCCACCAGTGACCCGGGACAGGGCCAAACCAATGAGCAGTTCTTC.

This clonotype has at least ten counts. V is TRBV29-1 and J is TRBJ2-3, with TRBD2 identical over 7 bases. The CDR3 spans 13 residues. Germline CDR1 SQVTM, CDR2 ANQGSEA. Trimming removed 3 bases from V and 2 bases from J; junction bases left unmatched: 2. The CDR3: CSVESGNTDTQYF. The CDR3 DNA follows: TGCAGCGTTGAGAGCGGGAACACAGATACGCAGTATTTT.

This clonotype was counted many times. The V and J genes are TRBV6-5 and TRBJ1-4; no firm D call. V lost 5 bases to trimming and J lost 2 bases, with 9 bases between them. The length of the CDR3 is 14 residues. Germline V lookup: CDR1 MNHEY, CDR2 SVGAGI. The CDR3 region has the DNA TGTGCCAGCAGTCAAAGCTTGACTAATGAAAAACTGTTTTTT. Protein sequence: CASSQSLTNEKLFF.

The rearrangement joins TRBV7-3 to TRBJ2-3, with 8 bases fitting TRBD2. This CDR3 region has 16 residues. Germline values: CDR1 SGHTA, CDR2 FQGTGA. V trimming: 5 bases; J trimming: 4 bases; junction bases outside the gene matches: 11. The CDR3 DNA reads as TGTGCCAGCAGCCCCCACGGGAGGGCCGAGTCAGATACGCAGTATTTT. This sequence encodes CASSPHGRAESDTQYF.

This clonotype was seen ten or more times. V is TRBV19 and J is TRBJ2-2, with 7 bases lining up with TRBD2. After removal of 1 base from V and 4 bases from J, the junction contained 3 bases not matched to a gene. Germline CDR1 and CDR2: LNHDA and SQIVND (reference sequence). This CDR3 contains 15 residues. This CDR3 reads CASSIGTSFTGELFF. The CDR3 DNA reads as TGTGCCAGTAGTATAGGGACTAGTTTCACCGGGGAGCTGTTTTTT. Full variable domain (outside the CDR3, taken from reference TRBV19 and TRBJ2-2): DGGITQSPKYLFRKEGQNVTLSCEQNLNHDAMYWYRQDPGQGLRLIYYSQIVNDFQKGDIAEGYSVSREKKESFPLTVTSAQKNPTAFYLCASSIGTSFTGELFFGEGSRLTVL.